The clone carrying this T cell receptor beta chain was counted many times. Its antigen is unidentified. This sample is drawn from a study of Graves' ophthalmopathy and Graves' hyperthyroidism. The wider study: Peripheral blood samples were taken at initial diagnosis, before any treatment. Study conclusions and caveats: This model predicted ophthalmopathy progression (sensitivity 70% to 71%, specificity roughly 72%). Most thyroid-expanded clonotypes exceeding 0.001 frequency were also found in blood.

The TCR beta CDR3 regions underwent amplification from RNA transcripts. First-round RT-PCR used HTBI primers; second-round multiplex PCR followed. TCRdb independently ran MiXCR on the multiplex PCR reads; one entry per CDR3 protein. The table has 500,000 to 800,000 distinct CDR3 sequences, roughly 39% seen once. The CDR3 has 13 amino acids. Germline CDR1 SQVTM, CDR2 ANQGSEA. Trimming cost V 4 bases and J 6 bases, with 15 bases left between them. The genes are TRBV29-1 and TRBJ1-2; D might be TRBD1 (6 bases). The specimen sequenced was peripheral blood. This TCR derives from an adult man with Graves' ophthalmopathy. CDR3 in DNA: TGCAGCGTTGGCAGGTGGGGGGCGGATGGCTACACCTTC. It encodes CSVGRWGADGYTF.